This is a list of T cell receptor beta chains from one sample in a study of cytomegalovirus exposure and HLA in healthy donors. Libraries were prepared by immunoSEQ multiplex PCR; TCRdb keeps only in-frame clonotypes and omits some of them. This repertoire shows just over 65,000 clones, 81% found once; its top ten account for approximately 6.2%. Sequenced: PBMCs. These receptors originate from a human donor in good health. Each CDR3 is given with its conserved first and last residue. The D gene is left open where the match is weak. Not every row has a clone size; where given, it reads once, few, many or a size class.

V gene	clone size	J gene	D gene	CDR3 protein	CDR3 DNA
TRBV6-6	-	TRBJ1-5	TRBD1	CASSPGTGPFNQPQHF	TGTGCCAGCAGTCCCGGGACAGGCCCCTTTAATCAGCCCCAGCATTTT
TRBV7-9	-	TRBJ2-5	-	CASSRNGQLQETQYF	TGTGCCAGCAGCCGAAATGGACAGCTCCAAGAGACCCAGTACTTC
TRBV7-6	-	TRBJ1-2	TRBD1	CASSAGTGGAYGYTF	TGTGCCAGCAGCGCTGGGACAGGGGGTGCCTATGGCTACACCTTC
TRBV5-6	-	TRBJ1-4	TRBD1	CASSYRGEKLFF	TGTGCCAGCAGCTACAGGGGTGAAAAACTGTTTTTT
TRBV4-1	-	TRBJ2-3	-	CASSQERQLSDTQYF	TGCGCCAGCAGCCAAGAGAGACAGCTGTCAGATACGCAGTATTTT
TRBV11-2	-	TRBJ2-2	-	CASARNQGSNTGELFF	TGTGCCAGCGCCCGGAATCAGGGGTCCAACACCGGGGAGCTGTTTTTT
TRBV9	once	TRBJ2-7	-	CASSVGRATYEQYF	TGTGCCAGCAGCGTAGGCAGGGCTACCTACGAGCAGTACTTC
TRBV5-1	-	TRBJ1-1	TRBD1	CASSLYTGTAANTEAFF	TGCGCCAGCAGCTTGTATACCGGGACAGCGGCGAACACTGAAGCTTTCTTT
TRBV6-1	-	TRBJ1-1	-	CASSEWAGVGYTEAFF	TGTGCCAGCAGTGAATGGGCAGGGGTGGGTTACACTGAAGCTTTCTTT
TRBV23-1	-	TRBJ2-6	-	CAGDGSSGANVLPF	TGCGCCGGTGACGGAAGCTCTGGGGCCAACGTCCTGCCTTTC
TRBV19	-	TRBJ1-2	-	CASSIAGARSNYGYTF	TGTGCCAGTAGTATCGCGGGAGCTCGATCTAACTATGGCTACACCTTC
TRBV2	-	TRBJ2-7	-	CASGRDFSYEQYF	TGTGCCAGCGGCAGGGACTTTTCCTACGAGCAGTACTTC
TRBV15	-	TRBJ1-2	-	CATSRDWAGEGYTF	TGTGCCACCAGCAGAGATTGGGCAGGGGAAGGCTACACCTTC
TRBV9	-	TRBJ1-4	TRBD1	CASSATGGSEKLFF	TGTGCCAGCAGCGCGACAGGGGGGTCTGAAAAACTGTTTTTT
TRBV28	-	TRBJ1-2	-	CASHRRAHLGGYTF	TGTGCCAGCCATAGGCGGGCCCACCTCGGAGGCTACACCTTC
TRBV28	-	TRBJ1-4	-	CASSFGGGFNEKLFF	TGTGCCAGCAGTTTTGGCGGGGGCTTTAATGAAAAACTGTTTTTT
TRBV5-1	-	TRBJ1-3	TRBD1	CASSTGVGNTIYF	TGCGCCAGCAGCACAGGGGTAGGAAACACCATATATTTT
TRBV5-4	few	TRBJ2-7	-	CASTSNRGRGYEQYF	TGTGCCAGCACCTCTAACAGGGGACGGGGGTACGAGCAGTACTTC
TRBV23-1	-	TRBJ2-7	-	CASSQSGAPLSYEQYF	TGCGCCAGCAGTCAATCGGGGGCTCCCCTCTCCTACGAGCAGTACTTC
TRBV9	-	TRBJ2-7	TRBD1	CASSGRDSSYEQYF	TGTGCCAGCAGCGGTCGGGACAGCTCCTACGAGCAGTACTTC
TRBV4-2	-	TRBJ2-3	TRBD2	CASSQDLSVAGAGDTQYF	TGTGCCAGCAGCCAAGATTTGTCGGTAGCGGGGGCGGGAGATACGCAGTATTTT
TRBV5-6	once	TRBJ2-7	-	CASSLAGARPYEQYF	TGTGCCAGCAGCTTGGCAGGGGCCAGACCCTACGAGCAGTACTTC
TRBV7-9	-	TRBJ2-7	-	CASSLGGTTYEQYF	TGTGCCAGCAGCTTAGGGGGGACAACCTACGAGCAGTACTTC
TRBV20-1	few	TRBJ2-1	-	CSASPNNEQFF	TGCAGTGCTAGCCCTAACAATGAGCAGTTCTTC
TRBV27	-	TRBJ2-1	TRBD2	CASRLSRGGYNEQFF	TGTGCCAGCCGACTCTCGCGCGGGGGGTACAATGAGCAGTTCTTC
TRBV18	-	TRBJ1-1	-	CASSSKSVPGTEAFF	TGTGCCAGCTCATCCAAGTCGGTTCCCGGCACTGAAGCTTTCTTT
TRBV5-5	-	TRBJ1-2	-	CASSLEQGYGYTF	TGTGCCAGCAGCTTGGAACAGGGTTATGGCTACACCTTC
TRBV7-9	-	TRBJ1-5	-	CASSGREVSNQPQHF	TGTGCCAGCAGCGGACGGGAAGTCAGCAATCAGCCCCAGCATTTT
TRBV27	-	TRBJ2-6	TRBD1	CASSSWTGLGGANVLTF	TGTGCCAGCAGTTCGTGGACAGGGTTAGGTGGGGCCAACGTCCTGACTTTC
TRBV6-1	-	TRBJ2-5	-	CASSEGALLRETQYF	TGTGCCAGCAGTGAAGGGGCGTTACTTAGAGAGACCCAGTACTTC
TRBV6-1	-	TRBJ1-2	-	CASTVDYGYTF	TGTGCCAGCACCGTAGACTATGGCTACACCTTC
TRBV5-1	-	TRBJ2-1	TRBD2	CASGTSGQYNEQFF	TGCGCCAGTGGGACTAGCGGACAATACAATGAGCAGTTCTTC